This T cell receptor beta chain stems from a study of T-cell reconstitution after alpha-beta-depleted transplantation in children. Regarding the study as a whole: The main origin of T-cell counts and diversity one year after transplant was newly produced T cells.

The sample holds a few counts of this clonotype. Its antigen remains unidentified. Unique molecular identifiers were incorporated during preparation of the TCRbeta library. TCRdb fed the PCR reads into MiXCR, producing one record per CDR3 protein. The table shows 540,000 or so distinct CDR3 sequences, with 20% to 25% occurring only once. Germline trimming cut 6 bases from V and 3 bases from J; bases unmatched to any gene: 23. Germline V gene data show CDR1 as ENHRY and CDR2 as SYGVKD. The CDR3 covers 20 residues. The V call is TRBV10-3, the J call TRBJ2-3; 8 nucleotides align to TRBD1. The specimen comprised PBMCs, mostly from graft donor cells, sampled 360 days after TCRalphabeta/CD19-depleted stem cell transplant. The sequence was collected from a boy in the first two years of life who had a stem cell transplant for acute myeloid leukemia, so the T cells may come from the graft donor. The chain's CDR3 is CAISYRQGQALKGPTDTQYF. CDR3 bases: TGTGCCATCAGCTACCGGCAGGGACAGGCGTTGAAAGGCCCAACAGATACGCAGTATTTT.